This T cell receptor (beta chain) was sequenced in a study of CXCR3-negative and CXCR3-positive naive CD8 T cells. Overall study: With about 1.5 +/- 0.3 million reads per library, the TRB reads numbered about 135 million in total. Findings and caveats of the study: Greater hydrophobicity was found in TRB CDR3s of CXCR3-positive naive cells than of CXCR3-negative naive cells. The study found comparably high diversity in both naive subsets and much lower diversity in memory CD8+ cells.

CDR1 is SGHDN and CDR2 is FVKESK in the germline V gene. The CDR3 totals 13 residues. The libraries of TRB cDNA were constructed through 5' RACE using UMI labels. TCRdb reanalyzed the 5' RACE reads, giving one entry per CDR3 protein sequence and no DNA. The table lists about 56,000 distinct CDR3 sequences. As to this clonotype: The antigen is unknown.

The chain carries TRBV14 and TRBJ1-2. This TCR was sampled from a human donor in good health. Some clones in this sample may be carry-over from other donors' samples. The sample consisted of naive CXCR3+ CD8+ T cells from blood. Subset given: CD45RO-CCR7+CD27+CD95- naive CD8+ T cells expressing CXCR3 (TNR3+). CDR3: CASSQGRTYGYTF.